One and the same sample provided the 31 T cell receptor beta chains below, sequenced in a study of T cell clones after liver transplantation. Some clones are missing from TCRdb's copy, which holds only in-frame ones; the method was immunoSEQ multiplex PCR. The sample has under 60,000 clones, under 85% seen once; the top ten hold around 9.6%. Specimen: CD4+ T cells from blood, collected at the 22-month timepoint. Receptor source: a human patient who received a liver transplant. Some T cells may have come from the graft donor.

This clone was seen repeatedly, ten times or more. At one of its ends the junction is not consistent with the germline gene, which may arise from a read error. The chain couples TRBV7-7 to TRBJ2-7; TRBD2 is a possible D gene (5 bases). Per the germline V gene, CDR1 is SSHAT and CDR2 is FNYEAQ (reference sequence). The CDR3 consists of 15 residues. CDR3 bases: TGTGCTAGCAGCCCCCTGTCGGGGTCTTCCTACGAGCAGTACTTC. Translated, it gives CASSPLSGSSYEQYF. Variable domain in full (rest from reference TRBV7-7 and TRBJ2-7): GAGVSQSPRYKVTKRGQDVTLRCDPISSHATLYWYQQALGQGPEFLTYFNYEAQPDKSGLPSDRFSAERPEGSISTLTIQRTEQRDSAMYRCASSPLSGSSYEQYFGPGTRLTVT.

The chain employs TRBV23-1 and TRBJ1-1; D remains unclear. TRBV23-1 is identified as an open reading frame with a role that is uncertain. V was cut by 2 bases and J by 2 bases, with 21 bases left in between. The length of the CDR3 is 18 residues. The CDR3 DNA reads TGCGCCAGCAGTCAACTCGGACGATACGCAAGACTTAACACTGAAGCTTTCTTT. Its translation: CASSQLGRYARLNTEAFF.

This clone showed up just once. CDR3 sequence reads: CASSNGQGYSYEQYF. CDR3 coding DNA: TGTGCCAGCAGTAACGGACAGGGTTACTCCTACGAGCAGTACTTC. The rearrangement joins TRBV28 to TRBJ2-7; 8 bases are shared with TRBD1. Germline lookup yields CDR1 MDHEN and CDR2 SYDVKM. The junction had 6 bases not matched to a gene; V was cut back by 5 bases and J by 0 bases. This CDR3 is built from 15 residues.

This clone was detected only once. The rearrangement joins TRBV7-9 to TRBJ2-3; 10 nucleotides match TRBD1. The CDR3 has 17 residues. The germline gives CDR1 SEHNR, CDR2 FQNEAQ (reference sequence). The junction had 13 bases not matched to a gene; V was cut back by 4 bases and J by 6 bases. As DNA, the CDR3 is TGTGCCAGCAGCTCACGCCCGGGACAGGGGATATGGGATACGCAGTATTTT. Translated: CASSSRPGQGIWDTQYF.

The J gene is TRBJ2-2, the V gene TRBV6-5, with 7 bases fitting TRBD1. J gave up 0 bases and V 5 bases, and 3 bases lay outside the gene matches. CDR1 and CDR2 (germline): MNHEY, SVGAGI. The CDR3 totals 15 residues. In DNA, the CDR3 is TGTGCCAGCAGTCCCGGGACAGCGAACACCGGGGAGCTGTTTTTT. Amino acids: CASSPGTANTGELFF.

CDR3 sequence: CASSLDQGDTQYF. CDR3 bases: TGTGCCAGCAGCTTAGATCAAGGAGATACGCAGTATTTT. The chain couples TRBV7-2 to TRBJ2-3, with D unresolved. This CDR3 region has 13 residues. V lost 1 base, J lost 5 bases, and 7 bases lay in between. Germline V gene lookup returns CDR1 SGHTA and CDR2 FQGNSA.

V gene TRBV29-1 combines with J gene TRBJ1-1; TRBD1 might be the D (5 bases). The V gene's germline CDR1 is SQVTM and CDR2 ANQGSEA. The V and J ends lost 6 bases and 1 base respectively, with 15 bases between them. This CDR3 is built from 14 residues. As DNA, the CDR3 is TGCAGCGTGGGCCTAGTTCAGGGGAACACTGAAGCTTTCTTT. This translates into CSVGLVQGNTEAFF.

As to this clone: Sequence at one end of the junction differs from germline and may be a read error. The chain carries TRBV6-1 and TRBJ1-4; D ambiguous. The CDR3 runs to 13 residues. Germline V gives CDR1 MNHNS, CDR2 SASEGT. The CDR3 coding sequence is TGTGCCGGCAGGCGATCAACTAATGAAAAACTGTTTTTT. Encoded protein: CAGRRSTNEKLFF.

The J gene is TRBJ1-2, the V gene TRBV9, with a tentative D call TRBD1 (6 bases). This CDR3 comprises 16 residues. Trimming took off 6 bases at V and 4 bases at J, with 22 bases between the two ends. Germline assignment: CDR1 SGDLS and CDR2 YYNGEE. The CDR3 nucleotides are TGTGCCAGCACCAGCATCGGGGGGGCCGAGGTCTATGGCTACACCTTC. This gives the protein CASTSIGGAEVYGYTF.

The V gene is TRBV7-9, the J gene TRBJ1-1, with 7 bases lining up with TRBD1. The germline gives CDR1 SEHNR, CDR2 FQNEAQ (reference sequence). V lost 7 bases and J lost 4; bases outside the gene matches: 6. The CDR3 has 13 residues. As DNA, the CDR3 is TGTGCCAGCACCGCAACAGGGGTCACTGAAGCTTTCTTT. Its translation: CASTATGVTEAFF.

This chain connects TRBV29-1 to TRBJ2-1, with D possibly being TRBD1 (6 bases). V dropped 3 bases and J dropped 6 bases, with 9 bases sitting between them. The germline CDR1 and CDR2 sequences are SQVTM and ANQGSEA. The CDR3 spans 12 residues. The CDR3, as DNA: TGCAGCGTTGACAGGGGACGCAATGAGCAGTTCTTC. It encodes CSVDRGRNEQFF.

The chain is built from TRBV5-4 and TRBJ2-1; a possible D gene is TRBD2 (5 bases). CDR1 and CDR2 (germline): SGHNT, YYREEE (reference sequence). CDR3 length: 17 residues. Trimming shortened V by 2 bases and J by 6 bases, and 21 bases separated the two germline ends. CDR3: CASSFDRGRTRANEQFF. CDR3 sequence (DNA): TGTGCCAGCAGCTTTGATAGAGGGCGGACGAGGGCCAATGAGCAGTTCTTC.

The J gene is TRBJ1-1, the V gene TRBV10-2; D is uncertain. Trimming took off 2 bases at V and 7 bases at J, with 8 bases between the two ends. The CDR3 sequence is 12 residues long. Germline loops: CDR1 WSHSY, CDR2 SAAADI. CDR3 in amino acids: CASSEREVEAFF. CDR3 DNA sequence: TGCGCCAGCAGTGAGAGGGAGGTTGAAGCTTTCTTT.

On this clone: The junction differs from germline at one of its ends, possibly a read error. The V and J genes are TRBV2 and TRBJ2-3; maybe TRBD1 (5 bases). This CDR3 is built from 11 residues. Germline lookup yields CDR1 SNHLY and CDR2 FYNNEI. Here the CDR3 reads CASSVEVTQDF. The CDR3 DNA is TGTGCCAGCAGTGTTGAGGTGACACAGGATTTT.

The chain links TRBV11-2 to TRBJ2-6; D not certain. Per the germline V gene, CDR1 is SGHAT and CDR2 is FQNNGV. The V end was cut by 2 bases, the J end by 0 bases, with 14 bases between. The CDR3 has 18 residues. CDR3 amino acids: CASSLRWQARSGANVLTF. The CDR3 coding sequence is TGTGCCAGCAGCTTAAGGTGGCAGGCCCGCTCTGGGGCCAACGTCCTGACTTTC. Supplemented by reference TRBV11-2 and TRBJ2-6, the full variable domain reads EAGVAQSPRYKIIEKRQSVAFWCNPISGHATLYWYQQILGQGPKLLIQFQNNGVVDDSQLPKDRFSAERLKGVDSTLKIQPAKLEDSAVYLCASSLRWQARSGANVLTFGAGSRLTVL.

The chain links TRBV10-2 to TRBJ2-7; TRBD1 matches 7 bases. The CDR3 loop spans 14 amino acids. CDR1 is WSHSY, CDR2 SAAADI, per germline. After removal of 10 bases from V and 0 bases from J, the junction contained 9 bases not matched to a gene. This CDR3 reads CATLGGRLSYEQYF. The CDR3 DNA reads TGCGCCACTCTAGGGGGCAGACTCTCCTACGAGCAGTACTTC.

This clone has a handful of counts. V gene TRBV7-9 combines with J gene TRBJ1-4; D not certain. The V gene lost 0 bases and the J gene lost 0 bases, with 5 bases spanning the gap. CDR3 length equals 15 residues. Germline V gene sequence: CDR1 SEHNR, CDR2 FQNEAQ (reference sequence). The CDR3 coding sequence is TGTGCCAGCAGCTTAGCGGGCACAACTAATGAAAAACTGTTTTTT. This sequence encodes CASSLAGTTNEKLFF.

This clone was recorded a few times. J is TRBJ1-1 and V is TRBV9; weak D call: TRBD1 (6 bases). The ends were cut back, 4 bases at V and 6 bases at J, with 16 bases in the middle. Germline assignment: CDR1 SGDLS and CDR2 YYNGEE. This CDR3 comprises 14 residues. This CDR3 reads CASSSLGGGAEAFF. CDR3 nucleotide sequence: TGTGCCAGCAGCTCCCTTGGGGGGGGCGCTGAAGCTTTCTTT.

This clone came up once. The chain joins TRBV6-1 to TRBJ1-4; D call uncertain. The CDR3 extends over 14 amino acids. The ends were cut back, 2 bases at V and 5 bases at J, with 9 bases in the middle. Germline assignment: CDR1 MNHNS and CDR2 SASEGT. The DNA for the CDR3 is TGTGCCAGCAGTGAAAGGCAGTTCAATGAAAAACTGTTTTTT. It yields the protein CASSERQFNEKLFF.

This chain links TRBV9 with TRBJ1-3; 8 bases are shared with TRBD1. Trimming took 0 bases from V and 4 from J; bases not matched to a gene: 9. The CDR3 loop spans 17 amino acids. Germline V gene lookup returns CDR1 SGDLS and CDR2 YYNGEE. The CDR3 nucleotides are TGTGCCAGCAGCGTAGCTGTGGACAGGGAATACGGAAACACCATATATTTT. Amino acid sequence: CASSVAVDREYGNTIYF.

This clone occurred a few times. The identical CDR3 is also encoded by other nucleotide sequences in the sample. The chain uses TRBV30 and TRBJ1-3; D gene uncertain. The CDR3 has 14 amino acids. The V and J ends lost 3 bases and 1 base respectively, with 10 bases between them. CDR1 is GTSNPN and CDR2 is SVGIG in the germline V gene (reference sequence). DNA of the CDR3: TGTGCCTGGAGCAAGGGCGGGTCTGGAAACACCATATATTTT. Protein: CAWSKGGSGNTIYF.

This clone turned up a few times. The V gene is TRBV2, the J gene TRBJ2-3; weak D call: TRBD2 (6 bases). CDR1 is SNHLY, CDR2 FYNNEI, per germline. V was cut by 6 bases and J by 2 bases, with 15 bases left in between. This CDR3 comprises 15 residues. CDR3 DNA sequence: TGTGCCAGCAGACTAACGGGGGTCCACACAGATACGCAGTATTTT. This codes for CASRLTGVHTDTQYF.

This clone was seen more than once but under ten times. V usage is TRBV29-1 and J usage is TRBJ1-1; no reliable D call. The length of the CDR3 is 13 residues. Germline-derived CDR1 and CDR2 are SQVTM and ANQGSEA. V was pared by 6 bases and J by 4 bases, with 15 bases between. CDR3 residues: CSVIGSDGTEAFF. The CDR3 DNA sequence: TGCAGCGTGATTGGGAGCGACGGCACTGAAGCTTTCTTT.

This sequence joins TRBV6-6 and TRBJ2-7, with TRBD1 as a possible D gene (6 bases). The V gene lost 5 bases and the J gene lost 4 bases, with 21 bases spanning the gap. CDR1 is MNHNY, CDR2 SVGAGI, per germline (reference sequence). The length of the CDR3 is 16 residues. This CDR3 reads CASSRVRTDIFYEQYF. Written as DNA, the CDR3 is TGTGCCAGCAGTCGAGTCCGGACAGACATTTTTTACGAGCAGTACTTC.

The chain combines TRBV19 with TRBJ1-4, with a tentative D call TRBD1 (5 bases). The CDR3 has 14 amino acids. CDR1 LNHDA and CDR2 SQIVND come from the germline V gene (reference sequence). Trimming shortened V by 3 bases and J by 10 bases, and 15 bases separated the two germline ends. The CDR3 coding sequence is TGTGCCAGTAGTATGGGACTTGGAGCTGCAAAACTGTTTTTT. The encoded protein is CASSMGLGAAKLFF.

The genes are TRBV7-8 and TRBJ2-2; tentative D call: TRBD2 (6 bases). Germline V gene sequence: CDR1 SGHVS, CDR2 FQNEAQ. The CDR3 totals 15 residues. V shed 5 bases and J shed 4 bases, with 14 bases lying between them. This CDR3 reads CASSRSGESTGELFF. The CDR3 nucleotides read TGTGCCAGCAGCCGGTCGGGGGAAAGCACCGGGGAGCTGTTTTTT.

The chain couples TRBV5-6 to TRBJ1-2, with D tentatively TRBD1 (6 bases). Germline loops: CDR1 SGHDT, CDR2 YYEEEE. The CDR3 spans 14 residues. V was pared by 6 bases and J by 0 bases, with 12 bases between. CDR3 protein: CASNIQGTNYGYTF. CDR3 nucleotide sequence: TGTGCCAGCAACATACAGGGAACTAACTATGGCTACACCTTC.

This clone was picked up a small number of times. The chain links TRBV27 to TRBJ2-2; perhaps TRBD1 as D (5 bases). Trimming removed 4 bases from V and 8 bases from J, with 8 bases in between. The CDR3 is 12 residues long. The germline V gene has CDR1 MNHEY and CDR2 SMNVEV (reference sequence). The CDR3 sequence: CASSSGLGELFF. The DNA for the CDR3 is TGTGCCAGCAGTTCAGGGTTGGGGGAGCTGTTTTTT.

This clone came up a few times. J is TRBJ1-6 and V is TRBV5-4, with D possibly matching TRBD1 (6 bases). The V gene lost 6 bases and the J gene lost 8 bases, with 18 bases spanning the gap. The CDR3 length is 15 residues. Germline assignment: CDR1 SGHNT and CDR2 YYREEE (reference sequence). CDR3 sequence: CASTIEPGVDSPLHF. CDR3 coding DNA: TGTGCCAGCACCATCGAGCCAGGGGTGGATTCACCCCTCCACTTT.

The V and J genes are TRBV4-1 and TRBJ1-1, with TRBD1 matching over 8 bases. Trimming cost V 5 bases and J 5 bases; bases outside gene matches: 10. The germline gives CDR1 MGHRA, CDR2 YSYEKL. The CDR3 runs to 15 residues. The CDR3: CASSYGLDRETEAFF. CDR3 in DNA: TGCGCCAGCAGCTATGGGTTGGACAGGGAAACTGAAGCTTTCTTT.

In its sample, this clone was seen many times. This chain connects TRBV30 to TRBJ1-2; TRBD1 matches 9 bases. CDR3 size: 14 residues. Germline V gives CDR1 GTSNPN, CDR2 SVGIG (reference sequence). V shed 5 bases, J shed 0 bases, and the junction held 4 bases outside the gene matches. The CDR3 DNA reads TGTGCCTGGGTCCGACAGGGGGCTAACTATGGCTACACCTTC. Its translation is CAWVRQGANYGYTF. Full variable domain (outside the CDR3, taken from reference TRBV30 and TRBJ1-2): SQTIHQWPATLVQPVGSPLSLECTVEGTSNPNLYWYRQAAGRGLQLLFYSVGIGQISSEVPQNLSASRPQDRQFILSSKKLLLSDSGFYLCAWVRQGANYGYTFGSGTRLTVV.